This entry describes one T cell receptor beta chain. The data originate from a study of blood T cell repertoires in COVID-19. Study-wide background: The United States, Italy and Spain were the sources of the acute and convalescent COVID-19 samples. From T cells, B-cell-depleted T cells, or PBMCs came the material, which was cDNA or gDNA.

The CDR3 is 14 residues long. V lost 4 bases and J lost 4, with 12 bases in between. Germline CDR1 and CDR2: SGHDT and YYEEEE. Per the original data handling: Nucleated cell number was recorded as an estimate derived from reference gene primer amplification. Using immunoSEQ multiplex PCR, the repertoire was profiled, and TCRdb retains in-frame clones only, with some absent. From that table come the V and J calls and clone size; the DNA was used to work out D and trimming. Here the sample spans some 210,000 clones, around 80% being singletons. This receptor was taken from a man aged 25 to 40 with acute COVID-19. The rearrangement links TRBV5-6 to TRBJ1-5; perhaps TRBD1 as D (5 bases). Sequencing was performed on PBMCs or T cells enriched from blood (not recorded which). CDR3 sequence: CASSRTNANQPQHF. CDR3 bases: TGTGCCAGCAGCCGGACAAATGCTAATCAGCCCCAGCATTTT.